Listed here are 2 T cell receptor beta chains from one sample, sequenced in a study of shared clonotypes between healthy human individuals. Only in-frame clones appear in the TCRdb table, and some are missing; sequencing was by immunoSEQ multiplex PCR. Of about 2.3 million clones listed, just over 90% are singletons. The material sequenced was naive CD4+ T cells from PBMCs. The subset denotes: CD45RA+ positively selected. The receptors stem from a man between 18 and 35 years old in good health. Some clones in this sample may be carry-over from other donors' samples.

Notes on this clone: Other DNA sequences within the sample encode an identical CDR3. The genes are TRBV9 and TRBJ2-5; D is possibly TRBD1 or TRBD2 (5 bases each). The CDR3 is made up of 15 amino acids. With 2 bases removed from V and 1 base from J, the gap between germline ends came to 12 bases. Germline V gene data show CDR1 as SGDLS and CDR2 as YYNGEE. The CDR3 DNA reads as TGTGCCAGCAGCGTGGGACCTCTATTCCAAGAGACCCAGTACTTC. It specifies CASSVGPLFQETQYF.

The V call is TRBV7-9, the J call TRBJ1-6; the D gene is possibly TRBD1 (6 bases). This CDR3 is 13 amino acids long. Per germline, CDR1 SEHNR and CDR2 FQNEAQ (reference sequence). Trimming stripped 2 bases from V and 7 bases from J, with 6 bases between. CDR3 bases: TGTGCCAGCAGCTTACAGGGGAATTCACCCCTCCACTTT. It codes for CASSLQGNSPLHF.